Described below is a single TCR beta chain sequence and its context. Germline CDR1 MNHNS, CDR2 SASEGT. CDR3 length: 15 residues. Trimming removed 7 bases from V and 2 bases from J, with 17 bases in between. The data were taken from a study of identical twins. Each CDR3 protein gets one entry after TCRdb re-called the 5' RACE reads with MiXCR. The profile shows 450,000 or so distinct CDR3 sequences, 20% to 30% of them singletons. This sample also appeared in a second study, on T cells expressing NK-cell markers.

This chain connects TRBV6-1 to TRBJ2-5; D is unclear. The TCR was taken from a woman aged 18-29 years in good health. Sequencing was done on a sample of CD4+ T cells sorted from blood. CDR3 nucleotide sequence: TGTGCCAGCAAGCAAAAGCGAATCTCTCAAGAGACCCAGTACTTC. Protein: CASKQKRISQETQYF.